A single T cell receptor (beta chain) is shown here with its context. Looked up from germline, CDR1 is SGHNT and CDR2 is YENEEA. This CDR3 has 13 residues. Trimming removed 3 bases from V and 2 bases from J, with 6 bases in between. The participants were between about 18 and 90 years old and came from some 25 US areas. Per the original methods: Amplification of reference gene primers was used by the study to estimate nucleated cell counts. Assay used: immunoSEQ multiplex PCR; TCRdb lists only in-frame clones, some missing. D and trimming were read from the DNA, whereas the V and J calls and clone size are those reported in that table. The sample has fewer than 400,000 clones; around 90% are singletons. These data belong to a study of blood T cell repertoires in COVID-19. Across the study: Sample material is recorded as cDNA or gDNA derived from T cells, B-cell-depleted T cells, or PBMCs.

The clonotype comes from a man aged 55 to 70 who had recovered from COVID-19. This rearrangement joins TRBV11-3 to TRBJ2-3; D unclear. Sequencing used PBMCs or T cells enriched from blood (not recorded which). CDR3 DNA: TGTGCCAGCAGCTTCAGGTTCACAGATACGCAGTATTTT. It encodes CASSFRFTDTQYF.